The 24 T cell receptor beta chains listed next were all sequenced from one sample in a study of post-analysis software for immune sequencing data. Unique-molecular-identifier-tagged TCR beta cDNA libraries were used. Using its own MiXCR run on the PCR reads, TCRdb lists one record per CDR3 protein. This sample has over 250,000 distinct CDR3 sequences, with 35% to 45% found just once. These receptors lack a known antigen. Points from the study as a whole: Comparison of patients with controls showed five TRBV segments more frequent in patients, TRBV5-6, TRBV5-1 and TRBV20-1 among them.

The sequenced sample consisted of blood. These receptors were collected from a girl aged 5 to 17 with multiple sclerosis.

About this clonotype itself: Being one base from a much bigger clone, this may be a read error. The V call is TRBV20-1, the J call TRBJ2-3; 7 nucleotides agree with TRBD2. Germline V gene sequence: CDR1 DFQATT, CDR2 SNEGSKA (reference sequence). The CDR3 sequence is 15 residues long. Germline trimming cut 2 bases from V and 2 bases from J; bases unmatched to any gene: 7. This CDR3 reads CSARNPGDYTDTQYF. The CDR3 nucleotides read TGCAGTGCTAGAAATCCCGGGGACTACACAGATACGCAGTATTTT.

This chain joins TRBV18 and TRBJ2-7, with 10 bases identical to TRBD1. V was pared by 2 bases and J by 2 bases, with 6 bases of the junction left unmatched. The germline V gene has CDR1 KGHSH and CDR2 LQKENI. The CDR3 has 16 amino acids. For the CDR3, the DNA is TGTGCCAGCTCACCAGGCGACAGGGGGCAGCCCTACGAGCAGTACTTC. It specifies CASSPGDRGQPYEQYF. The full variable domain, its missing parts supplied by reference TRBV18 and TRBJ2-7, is NAGVMQNPRHLVRRRGQEARLRCSPMKGHSHVYWYRQLPEEGLKFMVYLQKENIIDESGMPKERFSAEFPKEGPSILRIQQVVRGDSAAYFCASSPGDRGQPYEQYFGPGTRLTVT.

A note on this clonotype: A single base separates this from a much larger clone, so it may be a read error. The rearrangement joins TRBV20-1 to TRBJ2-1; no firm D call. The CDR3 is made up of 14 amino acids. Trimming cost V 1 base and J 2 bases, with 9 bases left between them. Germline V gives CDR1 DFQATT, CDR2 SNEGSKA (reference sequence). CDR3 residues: CSARGDKPYNEQFF. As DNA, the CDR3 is TGCAGTGCTAGAGGCGATAAGCCCTACAATGAGCAGTTCTTC.

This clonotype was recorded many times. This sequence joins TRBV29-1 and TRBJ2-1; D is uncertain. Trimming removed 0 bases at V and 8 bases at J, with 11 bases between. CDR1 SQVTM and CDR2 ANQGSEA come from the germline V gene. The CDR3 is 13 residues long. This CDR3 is CSVEEVTVDEQFF. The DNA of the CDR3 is TGCAGCGTTGAAGAGGTAACGGTGGATGAGCAGTTCTTC.

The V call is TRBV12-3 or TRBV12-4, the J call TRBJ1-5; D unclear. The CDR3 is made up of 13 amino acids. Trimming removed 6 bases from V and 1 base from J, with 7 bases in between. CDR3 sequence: CASRAGSNQPQHF. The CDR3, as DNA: TGTGCCAGCAGAGCCGGGAGCAATCAGCCCCAGCATTTT.

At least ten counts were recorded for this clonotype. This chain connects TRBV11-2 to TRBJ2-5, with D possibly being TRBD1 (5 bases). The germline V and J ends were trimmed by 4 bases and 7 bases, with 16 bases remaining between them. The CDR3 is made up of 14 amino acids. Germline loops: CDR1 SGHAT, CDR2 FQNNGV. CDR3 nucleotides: TGTGCCAGCAGCTCCCCCGGTGGGGCCAGGACCCAGTACTTC. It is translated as CASSSPGGARTQYF. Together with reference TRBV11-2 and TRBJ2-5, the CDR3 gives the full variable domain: EAGVAQSPRYKIIEKRQSVAFWCNPISGHATLYWYQQILGQGPKLLIQFQNNGVVDDSQLPKDRFSAERLKGVDSTLKIQPAKLEDSAVYLCASSSPGGARTQYFGPGTRLLVL.

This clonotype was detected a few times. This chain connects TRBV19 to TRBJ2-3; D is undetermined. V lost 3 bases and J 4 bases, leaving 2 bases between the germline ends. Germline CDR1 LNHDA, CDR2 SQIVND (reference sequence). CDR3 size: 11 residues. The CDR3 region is CASSISDTQYF. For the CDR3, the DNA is TGTGCCAGTAGTATTTCAGATACGCAGTATTTT.

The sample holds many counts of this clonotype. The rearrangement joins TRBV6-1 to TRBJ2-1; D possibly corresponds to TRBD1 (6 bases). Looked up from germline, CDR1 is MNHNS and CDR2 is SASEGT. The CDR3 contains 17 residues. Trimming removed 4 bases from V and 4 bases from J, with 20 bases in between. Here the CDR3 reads CASSGRLIGQRYNEQFF. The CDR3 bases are TGTGCCAGCAGTGGACGTCTGATTGGACAGAGATACAATGAGCAGTTCTTC.

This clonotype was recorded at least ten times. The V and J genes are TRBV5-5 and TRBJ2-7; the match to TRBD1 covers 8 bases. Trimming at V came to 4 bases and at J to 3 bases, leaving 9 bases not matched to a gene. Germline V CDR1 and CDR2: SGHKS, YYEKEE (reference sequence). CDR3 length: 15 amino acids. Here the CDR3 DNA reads TGTGCCAGCAGCCCGTGGACAGGGCAAAGCTACGAGCAGTACTTC. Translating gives CASSPWTGQSYEQYF.

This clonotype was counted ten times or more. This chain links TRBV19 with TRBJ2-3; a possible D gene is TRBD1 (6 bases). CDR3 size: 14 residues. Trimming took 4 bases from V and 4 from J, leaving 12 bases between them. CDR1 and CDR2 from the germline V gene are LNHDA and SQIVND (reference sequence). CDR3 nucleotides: TGTGCCAGTAGTAACAACAGGGTAGCAGATACGCAGTATTTT. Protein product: CASSNNRVADTQYF.

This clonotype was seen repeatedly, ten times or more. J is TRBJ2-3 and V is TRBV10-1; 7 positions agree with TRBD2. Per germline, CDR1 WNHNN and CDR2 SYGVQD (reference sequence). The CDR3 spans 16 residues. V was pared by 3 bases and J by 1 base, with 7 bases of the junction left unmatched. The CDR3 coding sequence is TGCGCCAGCAGTGATCCTGCGGGGGTAGGCACAGATACGCAGTATTTT. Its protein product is CASSDPAGVGTDTQYF.

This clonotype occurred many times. This CDR3 is CASSEGVLAGPADTQYF. In DNA form, the CDR3 reads TGTGCCAGCAGTGAGGGGGTACTAGCGGGACCTGCGGATACGCAGTATTTT. V usage is TRBV6-1 and J usage is TRBJ2-3; 10 nucleotides align to TRBD2. Germline V gene lookup returns CDR1 MNHNS and CDR2 SASEGT. V dropped 3 bases and J dropped 6; count of bases not matched to a gene: 12. This CDR3 contains 17 residues.

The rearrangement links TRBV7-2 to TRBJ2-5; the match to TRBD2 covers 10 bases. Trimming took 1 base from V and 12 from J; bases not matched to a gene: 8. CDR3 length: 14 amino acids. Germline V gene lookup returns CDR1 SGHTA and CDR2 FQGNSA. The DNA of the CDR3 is TGTGCCAGCAGCTTAGTTCCTAGCGGGAGCAATAAGTACTTC. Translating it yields CASSLVPSGSNKYF.

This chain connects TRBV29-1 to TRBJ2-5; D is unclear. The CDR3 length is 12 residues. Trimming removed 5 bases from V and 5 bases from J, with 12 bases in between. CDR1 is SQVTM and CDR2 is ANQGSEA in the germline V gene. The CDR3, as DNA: TGCAGCGTTAGTCCCCTAGAGGAGACCCAGTACTTC. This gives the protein CSVSPLEETQYF.

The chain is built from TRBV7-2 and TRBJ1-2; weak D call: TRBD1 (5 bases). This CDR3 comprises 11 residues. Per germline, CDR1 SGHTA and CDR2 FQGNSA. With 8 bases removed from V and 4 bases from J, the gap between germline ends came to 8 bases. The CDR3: CASPGAYGYTF. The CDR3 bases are TGTGCCAGCCCCGGGGCCTATGGCTACACCTTC.

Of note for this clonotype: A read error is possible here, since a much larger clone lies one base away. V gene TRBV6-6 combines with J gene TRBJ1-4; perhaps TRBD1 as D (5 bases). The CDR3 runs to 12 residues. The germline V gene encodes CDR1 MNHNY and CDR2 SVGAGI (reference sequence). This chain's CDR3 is CASGYSGTGLFF. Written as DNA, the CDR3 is TGTGCCAGCGGTTACTCCGGGACCGGGCTGTTTTTT.

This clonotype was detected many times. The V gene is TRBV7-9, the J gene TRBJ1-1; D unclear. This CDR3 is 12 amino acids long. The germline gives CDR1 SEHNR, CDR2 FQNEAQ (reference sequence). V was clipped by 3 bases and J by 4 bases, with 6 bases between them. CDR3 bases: TGTGCCAGCAGCTTGGGAGCCACTGAAGCTTTCTTT. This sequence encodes CASSLGATEAFF.

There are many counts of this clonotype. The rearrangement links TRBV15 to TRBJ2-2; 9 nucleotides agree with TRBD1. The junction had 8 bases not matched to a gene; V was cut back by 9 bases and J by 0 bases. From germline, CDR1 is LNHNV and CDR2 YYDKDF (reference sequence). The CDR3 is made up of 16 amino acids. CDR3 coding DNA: TGTGCCACAAGCCCCAGACAGGGGGCGAACACCGGGGAGCTGTTTTTT. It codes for CATSPRQGANTGELFF.

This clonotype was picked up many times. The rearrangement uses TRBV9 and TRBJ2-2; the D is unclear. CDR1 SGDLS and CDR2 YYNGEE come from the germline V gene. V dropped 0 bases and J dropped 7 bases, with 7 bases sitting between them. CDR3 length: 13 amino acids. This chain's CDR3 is CASSVVLGGELFF. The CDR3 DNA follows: TGTGCCAGCAGCGTAGTCCTGGGCGGGGAGCTGTTTTTT. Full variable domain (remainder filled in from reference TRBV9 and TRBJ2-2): DSGVTQTPKHLITATGQRVTLRCSPRSGDLSVYWYQQSLDQGLQFLIQYYNGEERAKGNILERFSAQQFPDLHSELNLSSLELGDSALYFCASSVVLGGELFFGEGSRLTVL.

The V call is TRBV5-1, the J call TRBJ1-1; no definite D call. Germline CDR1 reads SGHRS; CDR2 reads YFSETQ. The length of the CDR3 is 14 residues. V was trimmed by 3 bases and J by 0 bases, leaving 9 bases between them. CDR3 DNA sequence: TGCGCCAGCAGCTCGGACGGGTTGAACACTGAAGCTTTCTTT. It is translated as CASSSDGLNTEAFF.

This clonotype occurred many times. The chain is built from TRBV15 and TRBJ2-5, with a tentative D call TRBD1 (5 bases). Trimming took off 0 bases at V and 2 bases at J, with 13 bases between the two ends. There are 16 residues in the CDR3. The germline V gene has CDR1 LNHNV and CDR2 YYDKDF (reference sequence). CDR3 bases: TGTGCCACCAGCAGAGAGCGTGGGGCCCCACAAGAGACCCAGTACTTC. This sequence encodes CATSRERGAPQETQYF.

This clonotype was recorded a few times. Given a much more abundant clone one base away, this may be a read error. CDR3: CASSHISDSPGRETQYF. CDR3 nucleotides: TGCGCCAGCAGCCACATATCCGACAGTCCCGGACGGGAGACCCAGTACTTC. V and J are TRBV4-1 and TRBJ2-7; D possibly corresponds to TRBD1 (5 bases). Gene TRBJ2-5 matches the end of the DNA better, so the J call may be wrong. CDR3 size: 17 residues. Germline V gene data show CDR1 as MGHRA and CDR2 as YSYEKL.

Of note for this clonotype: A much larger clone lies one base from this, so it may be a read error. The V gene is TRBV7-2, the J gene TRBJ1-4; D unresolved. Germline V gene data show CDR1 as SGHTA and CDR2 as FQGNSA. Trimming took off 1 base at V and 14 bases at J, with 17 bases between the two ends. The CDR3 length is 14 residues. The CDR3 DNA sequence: TGTGCCAGCAGCTTAGGTGCAGGCTGGAAAGGGCTGTTTTTT. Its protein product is CASSLGAGWKGLFF.

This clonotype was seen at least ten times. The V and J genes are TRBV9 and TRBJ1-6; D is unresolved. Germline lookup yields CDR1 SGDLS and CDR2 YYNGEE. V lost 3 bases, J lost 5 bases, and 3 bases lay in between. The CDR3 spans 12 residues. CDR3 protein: CASSANNSPLHF. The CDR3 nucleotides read TGTGCCAGCAGCGCAAATAATTCACCCCTCCACTTT.